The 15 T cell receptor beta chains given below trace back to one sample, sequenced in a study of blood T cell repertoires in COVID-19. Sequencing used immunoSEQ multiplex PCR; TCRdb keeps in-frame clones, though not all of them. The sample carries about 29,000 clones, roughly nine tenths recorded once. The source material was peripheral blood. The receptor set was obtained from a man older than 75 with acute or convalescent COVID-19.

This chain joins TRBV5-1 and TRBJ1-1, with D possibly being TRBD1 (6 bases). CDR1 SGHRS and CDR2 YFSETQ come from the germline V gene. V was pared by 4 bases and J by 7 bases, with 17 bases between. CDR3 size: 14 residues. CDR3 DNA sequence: TGCGCCAGCAGCCTACCCCTGGACAGAGATGAAGCTTTCTTT. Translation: CASSLPLDRDEAFF.

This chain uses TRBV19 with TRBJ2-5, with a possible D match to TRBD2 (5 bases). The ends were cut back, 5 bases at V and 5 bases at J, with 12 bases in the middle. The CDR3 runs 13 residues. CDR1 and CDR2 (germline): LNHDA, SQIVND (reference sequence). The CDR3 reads CASSLSGWETQYF. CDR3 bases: TGTGCCAGTAGTTTGTCGGGGTGGGAGACCCAGTACTTC.

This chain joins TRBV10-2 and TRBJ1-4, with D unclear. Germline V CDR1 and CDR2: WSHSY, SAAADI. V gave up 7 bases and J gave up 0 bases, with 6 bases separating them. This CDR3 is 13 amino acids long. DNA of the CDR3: TGCGCCAGCAAGAACTCAACTAATGAAAAACTGTTTTTT. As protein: CASKNSTNEKLFF.

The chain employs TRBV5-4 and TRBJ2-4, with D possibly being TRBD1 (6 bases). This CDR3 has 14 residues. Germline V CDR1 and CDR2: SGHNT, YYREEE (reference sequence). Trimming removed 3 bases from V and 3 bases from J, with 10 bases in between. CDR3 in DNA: TGTGCCAGCAGCTCAGGGGTCGGCAAAAACATTCAGTACTTC. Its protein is CASSSGVGKNIQYF.

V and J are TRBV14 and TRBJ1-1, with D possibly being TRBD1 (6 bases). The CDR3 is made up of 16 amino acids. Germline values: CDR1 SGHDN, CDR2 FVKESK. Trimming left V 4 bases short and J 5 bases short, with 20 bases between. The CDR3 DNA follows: TGTGCCAGCAGCCGGGTGTGGGGACAAGGGATAACTGAAGCTTTCTTT. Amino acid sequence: CASSRVWGQGITEAFF.

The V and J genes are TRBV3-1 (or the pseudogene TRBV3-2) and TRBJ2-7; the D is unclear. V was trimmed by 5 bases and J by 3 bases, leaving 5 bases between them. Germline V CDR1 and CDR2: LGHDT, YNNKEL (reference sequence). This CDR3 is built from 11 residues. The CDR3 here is CASSFNYEQYF. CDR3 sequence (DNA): TGTGCCAGCAGCTTCAACTACGAGCAGTACTTC.

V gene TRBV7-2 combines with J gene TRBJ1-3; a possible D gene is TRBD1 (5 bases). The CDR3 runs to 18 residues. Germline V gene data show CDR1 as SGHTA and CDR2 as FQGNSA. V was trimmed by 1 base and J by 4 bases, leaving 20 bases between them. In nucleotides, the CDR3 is TGTGCCAGCAGCTTAGAAGGAGGGGCCGGGAGGTCAGGAAACACCATATATTTT. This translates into CASSLEGGAGRSGNTIYF.

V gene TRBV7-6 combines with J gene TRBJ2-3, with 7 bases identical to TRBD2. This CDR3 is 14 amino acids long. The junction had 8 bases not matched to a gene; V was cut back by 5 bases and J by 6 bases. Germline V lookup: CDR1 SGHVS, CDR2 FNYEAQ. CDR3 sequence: CASSLMTSSDTQYF. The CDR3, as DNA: TGTGCCAGCAGCCTCATGACTAGCAGCGATACGCAGTATTTT.

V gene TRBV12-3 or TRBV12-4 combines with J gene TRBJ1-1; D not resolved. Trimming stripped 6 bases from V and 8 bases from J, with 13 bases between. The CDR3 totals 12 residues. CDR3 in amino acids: CASRYTAGEAFF. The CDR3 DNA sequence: TGTGCCAGCAGGTACACGGCAGGAGAAGCTTTCTTT.

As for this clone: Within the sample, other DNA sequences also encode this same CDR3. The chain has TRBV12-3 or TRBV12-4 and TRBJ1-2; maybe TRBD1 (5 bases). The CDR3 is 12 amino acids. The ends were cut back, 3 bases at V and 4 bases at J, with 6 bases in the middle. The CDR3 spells CASSLGPYGYTF. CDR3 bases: TGTGCCAGCAGTTTGGGGCCCTATGGCTACACCTTC.

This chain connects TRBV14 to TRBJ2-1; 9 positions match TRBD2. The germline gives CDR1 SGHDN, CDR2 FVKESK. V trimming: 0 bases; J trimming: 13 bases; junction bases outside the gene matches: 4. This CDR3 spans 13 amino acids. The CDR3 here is CASSQDLAGAQFF. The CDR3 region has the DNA TGTGCCAGCAGCCAAGATTTAGCGGGGGCCCAGTTCTTC.

CDR3 in DNA: TGTGCCAGTAGTATAGTCGGGGTGAGCAATCAGCCCCAGCATTTT. It encodes CASSIVGVSNQPQHF. This chain connects TRBV19 to TRBJ1-5; no firm D call. Per the germline V gene, CDR1 is LNHDA and CDR2 is SQIVND (reference sequence). V was cut by 1 base and J by 1 base, with 8 bases left in between. The CDR3 runs 15 residues.

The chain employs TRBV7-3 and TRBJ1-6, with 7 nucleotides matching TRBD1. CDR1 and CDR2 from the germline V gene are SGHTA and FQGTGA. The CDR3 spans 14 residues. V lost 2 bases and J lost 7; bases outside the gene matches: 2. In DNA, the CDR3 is TGTGCCAGCAGCTTAGGGACAGAGAATTCACCCCTCCACTTT. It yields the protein CASSLGTENSPLHF. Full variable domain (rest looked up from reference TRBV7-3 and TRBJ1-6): GAGVSQTPSNKVTEKGKYVELRCDPISGHTALYWYRQSLGQGPEFLIYFQGTGAADDSGLPNDRFFAVRPEGSVSTLKIQRTERGDSAVYLCASSLGTENSPLHFGNGTRLTVT.

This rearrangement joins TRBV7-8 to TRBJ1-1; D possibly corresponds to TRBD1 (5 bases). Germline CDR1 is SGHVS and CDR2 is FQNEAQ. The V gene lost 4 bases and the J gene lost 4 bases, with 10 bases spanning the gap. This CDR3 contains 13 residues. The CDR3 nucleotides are TGTGCCAGCAGCTCCGGGGGAGGCACTGAAGCTTTCTTT. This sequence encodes CASSSGGGTEAFF.

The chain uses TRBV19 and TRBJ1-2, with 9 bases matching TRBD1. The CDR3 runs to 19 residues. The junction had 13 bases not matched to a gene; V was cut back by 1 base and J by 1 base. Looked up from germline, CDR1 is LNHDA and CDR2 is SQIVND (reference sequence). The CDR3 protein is CASSIGRTGDLFFNYGYTF. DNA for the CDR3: TGTGCCAGTAGTATAGGACGGACAGGGGATCTATTTTTTAACTATGGCTACACCTTC.